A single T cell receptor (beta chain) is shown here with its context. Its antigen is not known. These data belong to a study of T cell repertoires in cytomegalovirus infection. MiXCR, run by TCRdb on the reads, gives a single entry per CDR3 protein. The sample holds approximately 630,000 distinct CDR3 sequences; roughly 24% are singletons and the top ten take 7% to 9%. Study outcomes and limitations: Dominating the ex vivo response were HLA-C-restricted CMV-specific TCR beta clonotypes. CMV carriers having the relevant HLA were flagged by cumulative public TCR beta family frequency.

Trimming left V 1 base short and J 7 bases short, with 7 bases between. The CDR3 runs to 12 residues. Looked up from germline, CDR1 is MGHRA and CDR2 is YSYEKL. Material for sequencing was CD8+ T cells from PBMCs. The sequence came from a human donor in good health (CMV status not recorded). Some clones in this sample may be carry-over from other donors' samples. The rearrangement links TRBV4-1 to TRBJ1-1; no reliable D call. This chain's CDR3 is CASSQAAGEAFF. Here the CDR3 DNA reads TGCGCCAGCAGCCAAGCTGCGGGTGAAGCTTTCTTT.